The clone carrying this TCR beta chain showed up just once. These data belong to a study of blood T cell repertoires in COVID-19. Study-wide context: Sources were T cells, B-cell-depleted T cells, or PBMCs; the material itself was cDNA or gDNA.

This CDR3 spans 13 amino acids. The V gene lost 2 bases and the J gene lost 8 bases, with 13 bases spanning the gap. The germline gives CDR1 GTSNPN, CDR2 SVGIG (reference sequence). Assay used: immunoSEQ multiplex PCR; TCRdb lists only in-frame clones, some missing. This sample yields about 380,000 clones, of which roughly 86% are seen a single time; more than 0.95% belongs to the top ten. The chain links TRBV30 to TRBJ2-1; D might be TRBD1 (6 bases). Sequencing was carried out using peripheral blood. This sequence was found in a human donor with acute or convalescent COVID-19. The donor label of this sample is uncertain. In nucleotides, the CDR3 is TGTGCCTGGAGTCGGGGTCAGGGGTATGAGCAGTTCTTC. The encoded protein is CAWSRGQGYEQFF. Together with reference TRBV30 and TRBJ2-1, the CDR3 gives the full variable domain: SQTIHQWPATLVQPVGSPLSLECTVEGTSNPNLYWYRQAAGRGLQLLFYSVGIGQISSEVPQNLSASRPQDRQFILSSKKLLLSDSGFYLCAWSRGQGYEQFFGPGTRLTVL.